The rows below give T cell receptor beta chains drawn from one sample of a study of blood T cell repertoires in COVID-19. Using immunoSEQ multiplex PCR, the repertoire was profiled, and TCRdb retains in-frame clones only, with some absent. This repertoire shows around 300,000 clones, around 82% found once; its top ten account for about 2.7%. The sample was peripheral blood. These TCRs come from a man aged 25-40 years with active or convalescent COVID-19. Each CDR3 is given with its conserved first and last residue. The D gene is left open where the match is weak. Size is omitted from some rows. Given values are once, few, many or a class for expanded clones.

cdr3_aa	cdr3_nt	d_call	clone_size	v_call	j_call
CASSNPRQGWTEAFF	TGTGCCAGCAGTAACCCCCGGCAGGGGTGGACTGAAGCTTTCTTT	-	-	TRBV6-5	TRBJ1-1
CASSKYWGDEQYF	TGTGCCAGCAGCAAATACTGGGGGGACGAGCAGTACTTC	-	-	TRBV21-1	TRBJ2-7
CASSYSTGGAFF	TGTGCCAGCAGTTACTCCACCGGGGGTGCTTTCTTT	-	-	TRBV6-6	TRBJ1-1
CASSPSGTATNEKLFF	TGTGCCAGCTCACCATCAGGGACAGCAACTAATGAAAAACTGTTTTTT	TRBD1	-	TRBV18	TRBJ1-4
CASSYSTQGAYEQYF	TGTGCCAGCAGTTACTCGACTCAGGGGGCTTACGAGCAGTACTTC	TRBD1	-	TRBV6-5	TRBJ2-7
CASSLPTSGFGEQFF	TGTGCCAGCAGCTTACCGACTAGCGGGTTCGGTGAGCAGTTCTTC	TRBD2	-	TRBV6-5	TRBJ2-1
CASSLSGGTYGYTF	TGTGCCAGCAGTTTATCAGGGGGCACCTATGGCTACACCTTC	TRBD1	-	TRBV27	TRBJ1-2
CASSLGGGYGTEAFF	TGTGCCAGCAGCTTGGGAGGTGGTTATGGCACTGAAGCTTTCTTT	-	once	TRBV5-4	TRBJ1-1
CASSQLLGQGSEQYF	TGCGCCAGCAGCCAGCTCTTGGGACAGGGAAGCGAGCAGTACTTC	TRBD1	-	TRBV4-3	TRBJ2-7
CASSTGLAVDTGELFF	TGTGCCAGCTCGACAGGCCTGGCGGTAGACACCGGGGAGCTGTTTTTT	-	few	TRBV18	TRBJ2-2
CAWSRRGNTEAFF	TGTGCCTGGAGCCGCAGGGGGAACACTGAAGCTTTCTTT	-	-	TRBV30	TRBJ1-1
CATSIRELEKLFF	TGTGCCACCAGCATCAGGGAACTCGAAAAACTGTTTTTT	-	few	TRBV15	TRBJ1-4
CASRPDGTAQIFTEAFF	TGTGCCAGTAGGCCGGATGGGACAGCCCAAATTTTCACTGAAGCTTTCTTT	TRBD1	-	TRBV19	TRBJ1-1
CSAGDRAMNTEAFF	TGCAGCGCAGGGGACAGGGCCATGAACACTGAAGCTTTCTTT	TRBD1	-	TRBV29-1	TRBJ1-1
CASSEPETDTQYF	TGTGCCAGCAGTGAACCCGAGACAGATACGCAGTATTTT	-	-	TRBV6-1	TRBJ2-3
CASSLAVNEKLFF	TGTGCCAGCAGTTTAGCGGTTAATGAAAAACTGTTTTTT	-	-	TRBV28	TRBJ1-4
CASTFTGNSGNTIYF	TGTGCCAGCACTTTTACCGGTAACTCTGGAAACACCATATATTTT	-	-	TRBV6-5	TRBJ1-3
CASSLEEGNYGYTF	TGTGCCAGCAGCTTAGAAGAGGGTAACTATGGCTACACCTTC	-	-	TRBV11-1	TRBJ1-2
CASSLVPANEKLFF	TGTGCCAGCAGCTTAGTCCCAGCGAATGAAAAACTGTTTTTT	-	-	TRBV7-6	TRBJ1-4
CASSLGGGLALYEQYF	TGTGCCAGCAGTTTAGGAGGTGGGCTAGCTCTCTACGAGCAGTACTTC	-	-	TRBV27	TRBJ2-7
CASSSGLAGGEQYF	TGTGCCAGCAGCTCAGGACTAGCGGGAGGTGAGCAGTACTTC	TRBD2	-	TRBV7-2	TRBJ2-7
CASSIGGINTGELFF	TGTGCCAGTAGTATTGGAGGGATAAACACCGGGGAGCTGTTTTTT	-	-	TRBV19	TRBJ2-2
CASSPEGAGIHF	TGTGCCAGCTCACCCGAAGGAGCGGGAATCCACTTC	TRBD2	-	TRBV18	TRBJ2-7
CASSHRSPFGEKLFF	TGCGCCAGCAGCCACCGGTCCCCTTTCGGGGAAAAACTGTTTTTT	-	-	TRBV4-1	TRBJ1-4
CASSSFSQGYNQPQHF	TGTGCCAGCAGTTCCTTCTCCCAGGGGTACAATCAGCCCCAGCATTTT	-	-	TRBV6-2/TRBV6-3	TRBJ1-5
CASVPLAGGAGELFF	TGTGCCAGCGTGCCACTAGCGGGAGGAGCCGGGGAGCTGTTTTTT	TRBD2	-	TRBV6-6	TRBJ2-2
CASGLTTGGVWEKLFF	TGTGCTAGTGGTTTGACCACAGGGGGAGTCTGGGAAAAACTGTTTTTT	TRBD1	once	TRBV12-5	TRBJ1-4
CSPRRTGNSPLHF	TGCAGCCCCCGACGGACGGGAAATTCACCCCTCCACTTT	-	once	TRBV29-1	TRBJ1-6
CASSLGYVSFDEQFF	TGTGCCAGCAGTTTAGGTTATGTTAGCTTCGATGAGCAGTTCTTC	-	once	TRBV28	TRBJ2-1
CASTPVAGVTDTQYF	TGTGCCAGCACCCCGGTAGCGGGGGTAACAGATACGCAGTATTTT	TRBD2	-	TRBV11-3	TRBJ2-3
CASRPSWRGSPLHF	TGTGCCAGCAGACCCTCCTGGAGGGGATCACCCCTCCACTTT	-	-	TRBV2	TRBJ1-6
CATKRVYSNQPQHF	TGTGCCACCAAACGCGTTTATAGCAATCAGCCCCAGCATTTT	-	-	TRBV28	TRBJ1-5
CASSSSGGGYQETQYF	TGTGCCAGCAGCTCTAGCGGGGGGGGGTACCAAGAGACCCAGTACTTC	TRBD2	-	TRBV7-6	TRBJ2-5
CASSPGLGQGYTF	TGTGCCAGCAGTCCGGGACTGGGTCAAGGCTACACCTTC	-	-	TRBV27	TRBJ1-2
CASAKQTYEQYF	TGTGCCAGCGCCAAACAGACCTACGAGCAGTACTTC	-	-	TRBV7-9	TRBJ2-7
CASSQRQGSSYEQYF	TGTGCCAGCTCGCAAAGACAGGGTTCCTCCTACGAGCAGTACTTC	TRBD1	-	TRBV18	TRBJ2-7
CASSPKQLYYGYTF	TGTGCCAGCTCACCTAAACAGCTCTACTATGGCTACACCTTC	-	-	TRBV18	TRBJ1-2
CASSLAVTNYGYTF	TGTGCCAGCAGCTTGGCGGTCACCAACTATGGCTACACCTTC	-	-	TRBV5-4	TRBJ1-2
CASRDRGPAYEQYF	TGTGCCAGCAGAGACAGGGGGCCGGCCTACGAGCAGTACTTC	TRBD1	-	TRBV28	TRBJ2-7
CASSPQGSTEAFF	TGTGCCAGCAGCCCACAGGGTTCCACTGAAGCTTTCTTT	-	-	TRBV7-7	TRBJ1-1
CASRHSLGAENTEAFF	TGCGCCAGCAGACATTCACTGGGTGCGGAGAACACTGAAGCTTTCTTT	-	-	TRBV5-1	TRBJ1-1
CAISEFGGGNQPQHF	TGTGCCATCAGTGAGTTTGGGGGGGGCAATCAGCCCCAGCATTTT	-	-	TRBV10-3	TRBJ1-5
CASSEYSRSGNTIYF	TGTGCCAGCAGTGAATATAGCCGCTCTGGAAACACCATATATTTT	-	once	TRBV25-1	TRBJ1-3
CASSLEGRNIQYF	TGCGCCAGCAGCTTGGAGGGGAGGAACATTCAGTACTTC	-	-	TRBV5-1	TRBJ2-4
CASSTITLDGRGNGYTF	TGTGCCAGCAGTACCATCACCCTGGACGGGAGGGGAAATGGCTACACCTTC	-	-	TRBV28	TRBJ1-2
CAISESQPLGGSPLHF	TGTGCCATCAGTGAGTCCCAACCTTTAGGAGGATCACCCCTCCACTTT	-	-	TRBV10-3	TRBJ1-6
CASSRGFLDEQFF	TGTGCCAGCTCCCGGGGATTCCTCGATGAGCAGTTCTTC	-	-	TRBV11-3	TRBJ2-1
CASTVTGGGYGYTF	TGTGCCAGTACCGTGACAGGGGGGGGCTATGGCTACACCTTC	TRBD1	few	TRBV19	TRBJ1-2
CASSYSIGGQETQYF	TGTGCCAGCAGTTACTCGATCGGGGGGCAAGAGACCCAGTACTTC	TRBD2	-	TRBV6-2/TRBV6-3	TRBJ2-5
CATSRDYRGPNYGYTF	TGTGCCACCAGCAGAGATTACAGGGGGCCCAACTATGGCTACACCTTC	TRBD1	-	TRBV15	TRBJ1-2
CASSSDLNTEAFF	TGTGCCAGCAGCTCTGACTTGAACACTGAAGCTTTCTTT	-	-	TRBV5-8	TRBJ1-1
CASSIDHGVNTEAFF	TGTGCCAGTAGTATAGATCACGGGGTGAACACTGAAGCTTTCTTT	-	-	TRBV19	TRBJ1-1